The 22 T cell receptor beta chains below all came from one sample that was sequenced in a study of T cell changes during pregnancy in multiple sclerosis. The table came from immunoSEQ multiplex PCR; TCRdb's copy has only in-frame clones and leaves some out. The sample shows 90,000 to 95,000 clones, just under 95% of them seen only once. Specimen: peripheral blood, collected in the first trimester of pregnancy. The receptors here all came from a female donor with multiple sclerosis, enrolled in a pregnancy study.

The chain employs TRBV10-3 and TRBJ2-7; TRBD1 agrees at 10 bases. This CDR3 comprises 14 residues. With 10 bases clipped from V and 0 bases from J, the junction kept 6 bases outside the gene matches. Per the germline V gene, CDR1 is ENHRY and CDR2 is SYGVKD. The CDR3 loop is CATAGTGDSYEQYF. Written as DNA, the CDR3 is TGTGCCACCGCCGGGACAGGGGACTCCTACGAGCAGTACTTC.

The rearrangement links TRBV2 to TRBJ1-3; a weak D match, TRBD1 (5 bases). With 3 bases removed from V and 0 bases from J, the gap between germline ends came to 9 bases. CDR3 length: 15 amino acids. CDR1 is SNHLY, CDR2 FYNNEI, per germline. CDR3 loop: CASSEAGLSGNTIYF. The CDR3 bases are TGTGCCAGCAGTGAGGCAGGGCTCTCTGGAAACACCATATATTTT.

This chain's CDR3 is CASSLGGGTYEQYF. In DNA, the CDR3 is TGTGCCAGCAGCTTGGGGGGGGGTACCTACGAGCAGTACTTC. This chain links TRBV5-6 with TRBJ2-7; 7 positions match TRBD2. The CDR3 runs 14 residues. The V and J ends lost 0 bases and 2 bases, in that order; junction bases with no gene match: 2. CDR1 SGHDT and CDR2 YYEEEE come from the germline V gene.

The V call is TRBV5-5, the J call TRBJ2-7; a possible D gene is TRBD1 (6 bases). CDR3 size: 12 residues. Germline CDR1 reads SGHKS; CDR2 reads YYEKEE (reference sequence). V gave up 2 bases and J gave up 7 bases, with 10 bases separating them. CDR3 in amino acids: CASSFGQLEQYF. The CDR3 region has the DNA TGTGCCAGCAGCTTCGGACAGTTGGAGCAGTACTTC.

As regards this clone: One end of the junction varies from germline; a read error may be responsible. This CDR3 reads CASSHTRTGDNSEAFF. The CDR3 coding sequence is TGTGCCAGCTCTCACACCCGGACAGGCGATAACAGTGAAGCTTTCTTT. The chain links TRBV18 to TRBJ1-1; 7 bases are shared with TRBD1. This CDR3 contains 16 residues. CDR1 and CDR2 (germline): KGHSH, LQKENI. Full variable domain (missing parts from reference TRBV18 and TRBJ1-1): NAGVMQNPRHLVRRRGQEARLRCSPMKGHSHVYWYRQLPEEGLKFMVYLQKENIIDESGMPKERFSAEFPKEGPSILRIQQVVRGDSAAYFCASSHTRTGDNSEAFFGQGTRLTVV.

In this sample, this clone turned up once. The CDR3 nucleotides read TGTGCCAGCAGTTACGAGGGGAGGAATTCACCCCTCCACTTT. This translates into CASSYEGRNSPLHF. The chain employs TRBV6-6 and TRBJ1-6; perhaps TRBD1 as D (5 bases). CDR3 length: 14 residues. Between the trimmed V and J ends, which lost 2 bases and 7 bases, there was a span of 9 bases. Germline loops: CDR1 MNHNY, CDR2 SVGAGI (reference sequence).

The chain links TRBV19 to TRBJ1-1; no clear D gene. Germline CDR1 reads LNHDA; CDR2 reads SQIVND (reference sequence). Trimming took 1 base from V and 3 from J, leaving 9 bases between them. The CDR3 runs to 14 residues. The CDR3 spells CASSIGQQYTEAFF. The DNA of the CDR3 is TGTGCCAGTAGTATAGGACAACAATACACTGAAGCTTTCTTT.

The chain's CDR3 is CASSEAAGGRQPQHF. As DNA, the CDR3 is TGTGCCAGCAGTGAAGCGGCAGGGGGACGGCAGCCCCAGCATTTT. The chain couples TRBV6-1 to TRBJ1-5, with TRBD1 matching 7 bases. The CDR3 spans 15 residues. Germline CDR1 reads MNHNS; CDR2 reads SASEGT. J was trimmed by 7 bases and V by 0 bases; bases with no gene match: 6.

This chain joins TRBV19 and TRBJ1-2; D gene ambiguous. In germline, CDR1 is LNHDA, CDR2 SQIVND (reference sequence). V lost 1 base, J lost 0 bases, and 9 bases lay in between. The CDR3 consists of 15 residues. The CDR3 region is CASSIVGGPNYGYTF. The CDR3 DNA sequence: TGTGCCAGTAGTATAGTGGGAGGGCCTAACTATGGCTACACCTTC.

This clone was recorded once. The CDR3 is CASSGLAGAADTQYF. DNA for the CDR3: TGTGCCAGCAGTGGACTAGCGGGGGCCGCAGATACGCAGTATTTT. V and J are TRBV6-1 and TRBJ2-3, with 12 bases matching TRBD2. This CDR3 has 15 amino acids. The V and J ends lost 4 bases and 4 bases, in that order; junction bases with no gene match: 3. CDR1 is MNHNS, CDR2 SASEGT, per germline.

This clone was seen a handful of times. The genes are TRBV6-5 and TRBJ2-7; 9 bases agree with TRBD1. Unmatched junction bases numbered 5, after V lost 0 bases and J lost 2 bases. The CDR3 has 16 amino acids. In germline, CDR1 is MNHEY, CDR2 SVGAGI. The CDR3 loop is CASSYSAGTGTYEQYF. The CDR3 nucleotides are TGTGCCAGCAGTTACTCGGCCGGGACAGGGACCTACGAGCAGTACTTC.

This sequence joins TRBV27 and TRBJ2-1; 8 nucleotides line up with TRBD2. Losses at the gene ends were 2 bases for V and 7 bases for J; bases not matched to a gene: 4. This CDR3 is 14 amino acids long. In germline, CDR1 is MNHEY, CDR2 SMNVEV (reference sequence). For the CDR3, the DNA is TGTGCCAGCAGTTTAAGCGGGGGCCATAATGAGCAGTTCTTC. It translates to CASSLSGGHNEQFF.

The V and J genes are TRBV10-3 and TRBJ1-6; D gene uncertain. Germline assignment: CDR1 ENHRY and CDR2 SYGVKD. This CDR3 is built from 15 residues. V was trimmed by 3 bases and J by 10 bases, leaving 16 bases between them. CDR3 protein: CAISDSDASRSPLHF. CDR3 nucleotide sequence: TGTGCCATCAGTGATTCCGACGCGTCTAGGTCACCCCTCCACTTT.

CDR3 protein: CASSLSGWDGYTF. The CDR3 DNA follows: TGTGCCAGCAGTCTATCAGGGTGGGATGGCTACACCTTC. The V gene is TRBV6-5, the J gene TRBJ1-2; TRBD1 is a possible D gene (5 bases). The CDR3 consists of 13 residues. Germline loops: CDR1 MNHEY, CDR2 SVGAGI. Trimming took 5 bases from V and 6 from J, leaving 13 bases between them.

The rearrangement links TRBV6-5 to TRBJ2-1, with 10 bases lining up with TRBD2. The V gene end was trimmed by 6 bases and the J gene end by 0 bases; junction bases not matched to a gene: 2. Per the germline V gene, CDR1 is MNHEY and CDR2 is SVGAGI. The CDR3 loop spans 15 amino acids. CDR3 nucleotides: TGTGCCAGCAGACTAGCGGGGAGCTCCTACAATGAGCAGTTCTTC. The encoded protein is CASRLAGSSYNEQFF.

The chain couples TRBV19 to TRBJ1-1, with D possibly being TRBD1 (6 bases). V was clipped by 6 bases and J by 5 bases, with 22 bases between them. The CDR3 totals 16 residues. CDR1 is LNHDA, CDR2 SQIVND, per germline (reference sequence). The CDR3 nucleotides read TGTGCCAGTAGCTCACCGTATAAGGGGGGGAATACTGAAGCTTTCTTT. This encodes CASSSPYKGGNTEAFF.

This chain joins TRBV5-1 and TRBJ1-1; D gene ambiguous. Looked up from germline, CDR1 is SGHRS and CDR2 is YFSETQ. V lost 0 bases to trimming and J lost 0 bases, with 9 bases between them. The CDR3 sequence is 15 residues long. In DNA, the CDR3 is TGCGCCAGCAGCTTGGTAGAGGCGTTGAACACTGAAGCTTTCTTT. Translating it yields CASSLVEALNTEAFF.

The V and J genes are TRBV13 and TRBJ2-2; tentatively, D is TRBD2 (5 bases). The germline gives CDR1 PRHDT, CDR2 FYEKMQ (reference sequence). Trimming took 5 bases from V and 4 from J, leaving 20 bases between them. This CDR3 comprises 17 residues. The CDR3 loop is CASSPAGSFAGTGELFF. The CDR3 bases are TGTGCCAGCAGCCCCGCCGGATCATTCGCGGGCACCGGGGAGCTGTTTTTT. Supplemented by reference TRBV13 and TRBJ2-2, the full variable domain reads AAGVIQSPRHLIKEKRETATLKCYPIPRHDTVYWYQQGPGQDPQFLISFYEKMQSDKGSIPDRFSAQQFSDYHSELNMSSLELGDSALYFCASSPAGSFAGTGELFFGEGSRLTVL.

The chain links TRBV7-3 to TRBJ2-7, with D perhaps matching TRBD2 (5 bases). This CDR3 has 15 residues. V lost 5 bases, J lost 1 base, and 15 bases lay in between. CDR1 SGHTA and CDR2 FQGTGA come from the germline V gene. Here the CDR3 reads CASSRSSGSSYEQYF. CDR3 DNA: TGTGCCAGCAGCCGCTCATCGGGGTCTTCCTACGAGCAGTACTTC. Together with reference TRBV7-3 and TRBJ2-7, the CDR3 gives the full variable domain: GAGVSQTPSNKVTEKGKYVELRCDPISGHTALYWYRQSLGQGPEFLIYFQGTGAADDSGLPNDRFFAVRPEGSVSTLKIQRTERGDSAVYLCASSRSSGSSYEQYFGPGTRLTVT.

J is TRBJ1-2 and V is TRBV9; maybe TRBD1 (6 bases). CDR3 length equals 13 residues. V was trimmed by 0 bases and J by 8 bases, leaving 11 bases between them. Germline V gives CDR1 SGDLS, CDR2 YYNGEE. The CDR3 DNA reads TGTGCCAGCAGCGTAGAAGGGGGTAACGGCTACACCTTC. It specifies CASSVEGGNGYTF. Looking up the rest from reference TRBV9 and TRBJ1-2 gives the full variable domain: DSGVTQTPKHLITATGQRVTLRCSPRSGDLSVYWYQQSLDQGLQFLIQYYNGEERAKGNILERFSAQQFPDLHSELNLSSLELGDSALYFCASSVEGGNGYTFGSGTRLTVV.

This clone has a handful of counts. The chain is built from TRBV5-4 and TRBJ2-5; D call uncertain. Trimming removed 1 base from V and 5 bases from J, with 12 bases in between. The germline V gene encodes CDR1 SGHNT and CDR2 YYREEE (reference sequence). This CDR3 is built from 14 residues. The CDR3 DNA follows: TGTGCCAGCAGCTTGTATGGTCGTGAGGAGACCCAGTACTTC. Encoded protein: CASSLYGREETQYF.

The V gene is TRBV19, the J gene TRBJ2-7; D might be TRBD1 (6 bases). This CDR3 comprises 13 residues. V was pared by 5 bases and J by 1 base, with 9 bases between. Per germline, CDR1 LNHDA and CDR2 SQIVND (reference sequence). This CDR3 reads CASSHGQSYEQYF. Written as DNA, the CDR3 is TGTGCCAGTAGTCACGGACAGTCCTACGAGCAGTACTTC.